This T cell receptor (beta chain) was sequenced for a study of T cell changes during pregnancy in multiple sclerosis. Method: immunoSEQ multiplex PCR; TCRdb's copy keeps in-frame clones and lacks some. The repertoire holds about 31,000 clones, with roughly 87% as singletons. The V end lost 1 base, the J end lost 1 base, and 15 bases lay between the germline ends. Germline V gene sequence: CDR1 SGHKS, CDR2 YYEKEE (reference sequence). The CDR3 sequence is 17 residues long. The material was CD8+ T cells from peripheral blood mononuclear cells, obtained in the first trimester of pregnancy. The chain is built from TRBV5-5 and TRBJ2-4, with D uncertain. This TCR was recovered from a female donor with multiple sclerosis, enrolled in a pregnancy study. CDR3 in amino acids: CASSLRRRRHAKNIQYF. CDR3 nucleotides: TGTGCCAGCAGCTTGAGGCGCAGGCGTCATGCCAAAAACATTCAGTACTTC.